This T cell receptor beta chain stems from a study of shared clonotypes between healthy human individuals (dated by TCRdb to the early 2020s). Context from the whole study: A few men and a couple of women, aged 18 to 49 years, made up the cohort. Between about 0.8 and 9 billion PBMCs per donor were obtained by leukapheresis. To estimate repertoire size and how much clonotype sharing occurs between individuals, the study deeply sequenced the blood TCR repertoires of five or six healthy adults. To increase sequencing depth and limit assay-specific biases, TCR repertoire library preparation and sequencing were carried out by different laboratories using diverse techniques.

General conclusions and limits of the study: Sampling was restricted to blood, and TCR repertoires in tissues likely differ from the TCR repertoires found in blood. Pairwise subsampling indicated that sequencing depth was expected to affect the degree of clonotype sharing among donors. The small number of donors limited the genetic and exposure-history diversity represented.

A word on this clone: Its recognized antigen is unknown. Base qualities are not recorded, but no much larger clone differs from it by a single base.

TCR CDR3 regions were amplified from genomic DNA by multiplex PCR using the deep immunoSEQ assay. Genomic DNA extracted from each cell subset was distributed evenly over all wells of several immunoSEQ 96-well plates, and each plate served as one replicate. For unsorted PBMC, approximately 300 ng of genomic DNA, equivalent to approximately 30,000 T cell genomes, went into each replicate PCR. Ten immunoSEQ deep assay plates were used to sequence the unsorted PBMC genomic DNA. Purified libraries were quantified with a Qubit 3.0 fluorometer, sized on a Bioanalyzer 2100, and re-quantified with the KAPA Library Quantification kit. Every immunoSEQ 96-well plate was sequenced on a dedicated single-read 150-cycle Illumina NextSeq 550 flow cell. Per the original workflow: Because the immunoSEQ output held only junctional sequences and lacked quality scores, the filtering could not match the filtering applied to full-length reads. Sequences were annotated with PyIR, a Python wrapper for IgBLAST v1.9, using IMGT germline references to assign V/J genes and CDR3. Reads were removed for weak V/J assignments (E-value above 1e-6), missing CDR3, stop codons, out-of-frame junctions, or ambiguous translated residues. A V3J clonotype was defined by an identical inferred V gene, J gene, and CDR3 amino acid sequence. Percentage overlap between repertoires was computed as shared unique clonotypes divided by the size of the smaller repertoire. Three approaches were used to assess repertoire richness: RTK rarefaction, the Chao1 estimator, and Recon v2.1 estimates of unobserved clonotypes. TCRdb stores this immuneACCESS table with in-frame sequences only. Part of the clones is absent; in the studies checked, under half of the shortfall reflects unresolved V genes, and no reason is known for the rest. The V and J calls and the clone size are those of that table, but D and trimming were determined from the DNA. The sample has about half a million clones on record, more than 70% of them singletons. Of the sample, more than 10% falls within the top ten clones.

The donors were healthy, HIV-negative adults who had no recently reported acute infections or vaccinations. Every donor was a Caucasian adult living in Nashville, Tennessee, USA. In the unsorted samples, 90 million or so PBMCs were counted, and genomic DNA was extracted using the QIAamp DNA Blood Mini kit. Blood was obtained by leukapheresis, after which PBMCs were separated by Ficoll-Histopaque density gradient centrifugation and cryopreserved in liquid nitrogen vapor phase. The specimen was PBMCs. This receptor was taken from a woman aged 40-49 years in good health. Some clones in this sample may be carry-over from other donors' samples.

The CDR3 protein: CASSREAGYTEAFF. The sequenced DNA is TGTGCCAGCAGCCGGGAGGCCGGGTACACTGAAGCTTTCTTT. Recombination joined TRBV6-5 with TRBJ1-1; confidence is insufficient to name the D gene. Spanning cysteine to phenylalanine, the CDR3 consists of 14 amino acids. Of all the DNA, just the CDR3 is kept, 42 bases in frame from base 1. The junction carries 14 bases between V and J, which are trimmed by 6 bases and 3 bases respectively. CDR1 MNHEY and CDR2 SVGAGI were looked up in the germline V gene.